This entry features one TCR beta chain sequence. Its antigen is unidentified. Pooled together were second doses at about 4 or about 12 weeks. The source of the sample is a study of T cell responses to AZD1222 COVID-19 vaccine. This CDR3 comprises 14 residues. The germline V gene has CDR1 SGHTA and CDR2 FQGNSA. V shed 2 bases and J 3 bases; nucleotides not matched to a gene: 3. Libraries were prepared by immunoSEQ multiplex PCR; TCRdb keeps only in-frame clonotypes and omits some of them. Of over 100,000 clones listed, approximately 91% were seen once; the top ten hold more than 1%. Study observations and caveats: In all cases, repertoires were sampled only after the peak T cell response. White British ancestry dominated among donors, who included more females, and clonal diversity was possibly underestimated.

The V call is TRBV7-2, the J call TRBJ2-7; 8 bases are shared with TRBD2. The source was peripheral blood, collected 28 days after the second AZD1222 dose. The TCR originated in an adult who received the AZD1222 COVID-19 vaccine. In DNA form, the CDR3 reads TGTGCCAGCAGCTTATGGAGCGGGAGCTACGAGCAGTACTTC. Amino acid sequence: CASSLWSGSYEQYF.